These T cell receptor beta chains were read from a single sample in a study of T cells in Graves' hyperthyroidism and ophthalmopathy. TCRdb ran MiXCR on the multiplex PCR reads and lists one entry per CDR3 protein. Counted here are hundreds of thousands of distinct CDR3 sequences, 13% to 15% occurring once; the ten biggest clones make up around 13%. Sequenced: blood. The receptors derive from a woman aged 40-49 years with Graves' hyperthyroidism. The CDR3 runs from the conserved cysteine through the conserved F or W. The D gene is left open where the match is weak. Expanded clones get a size class; other rows say once, few or many, or leave the size out.

v_call	d_call	j_call	clone_size	cdr3_aa	cdr3_nt
TRBV28	NA	TRBJ2-5	once	CASRLSAYFQETQYF	TGTGCCAGCAGACTTAGCGCTTACTTCCAAGAGACCCAGTACTTC
TRBV20-1	NA	TRBJ2-5	many	CSARRPPTQTQYF	TGCAGTGCTAGGAGGCCGCCAACTCAGACCCAGTACTTC
TRBV2	NA	TRBJ2-7	many	CASGEQYF	TGTGCCAGCGGCGAGCAGTACTTC
TRBV7-9	TRBD2	TRBJ2-1	many	CASSSGLVNEQFF	TGTGCCAGCAGCTCGGGACTAGTCAATGAGCAGTTCTTC
TRBV5-1	NA	TRBJ2-5	few	CASSKTSRETQYF	TGCGCCAGCAGCAAGACTAGTCGCGAGACCCAGTACTTC
TRBV2	NA	TRBJ2-2	many	CASSDTQTGELFF	TGTGCCAGCAGTGATACCCAAACCGGGGAGCTGTTTTTT
TRBV7-2	NA	TRBJ2-7	many	CASSAYLSQYF	TGTGCCAGCAGCGCGTATCTTTCGCAGTACTTC
TRBV7-8	NA	TRBJ1-1	many	CASSLVTGLQRYTEAFF	TGTGCCAGCAGCTTAGTGACAGGACTTCAGCGGTACACTGAAGCTTTCTTT
TRBV28	NA	TRBJ1-4	NA	CASSLSGGPVGEKLFF	TGTGCCAGCAGTTTAAGCGGTGGGCCGGTGGGGGAAAAACTGTTTTTT
TRBV4-1	TRBD2	TRBJ2-7	few	CASSQVSGIEQYF	TGCGCCAGCAGCCAGGTTAGCGGGATTGAGCAGTACTTC
TRBV3-1	TRBD2	TRBJ2-1	many	CASSSAKAGGPNEQFF	TGTGCCAGCAGCTCCGCGAAAGCGGGAGGGCCCAATGAGCAGTTCTTC
TRBV10-3	NA	TRBJ1-1	few	CAISVGGSSTEAFF	TGTGCCATCAGTGTAGGAGGATCGAGCACTGAAGCTTTCTTT
TRBV27	NA	TRBJ2-2	few	CASSLRLVLTGELFF	TGTGCCAGCAGCTTACGACTAGTTTTAACCGGGGAGCTGTTTTTT
TRBV9	NA	TRBJ2-1	NA	CASSVDPASVDYNEQFF	TGTGCCAGCAGCGTAGACCCTGCTAGCGTGGACTACAATGAGCAGTTCTTC
TRBV3-1	NA	TRBJ2-5	NA	CASSDTSGGLQETQYF	TGTGCCAGCAGCGATACAAGCGGAGGGCTCCAAGAGACCCAGTACTTC
TRBV4-3	NA	TRBJ2-5	NA	CASSSSEVYQGETQYF	TGCGCCAGCAGCTCAAGTGAGGTCTACCAGGGGGAGACCCAGTACTTC